What follows are 32 T cell receptor beta chains derived from one specimen sequenced in a study of regulatory T cells in long-lasting Graves disease listed by TCRdb under 2021. Explained via the paper, the time point label denotes: newly diagnosed GD, antithyroid drugs for less than 3 months. For both TCR sequencing and RNA sequencing, RNA was extracted from PBMCs in TRIzol. Receptor amplification or capture employed multiplex PCR. Sequencing used an Illumina HiSeq 4000. CDR3 regions were amplified by Arm-PCR with iRepertoire HTBI primers to construct TCR beta libraries. TCRdb reworked the public reads: Q25 trimming with fastp, MiXCR clone assembly, productive beta chains retained. Each entry merges the rows of one CDR3 protein and shows their most common DNA and genes. Here the sample has about 320,000 distinct CDR3 sequences; 15% to 20% occur a single time. The ten largest clones take up about 38% of the sample.

The starting material was peripheral blood mononuclear cells (PBMCs), obtained at new diagnosis, from a patient treated with antithyroid drugs. The receptors here all came from a female donor with Graves disease.

The V call is TRBV12-5, the J call TRBJ1-4; D is perhaps TRBD1 (6 bases). Germline CDR1 and CDR2: LGHNT and FRNRAP. This CDR3 is 14 amino acids long. Trimming removed 0 bases from V and 8 bases from J, with 10 bases in between. The CDR3 region is CASGLVGGIEKLFF. The CDR3 DNA is TGTGCTAGTGGTTTGGTAGGGGGGATAGAAAAACTGTTTTTT.

This clonotype was recorded a few times. The chain recombines TRBV18 with TRBJ2-1, with D possibly matching TRBD2 (5 bases). Looked up from germline, CDR1 is KGHSH and CDR2 is LQKENI. The CDR3 contains 14 residues. V was clipped by 1 base and J by 8 bases, with 12 bases between them. CDR3 amino acids: CASSPRPWGDEQFF. The CDR3 DNA reads TGTGCCAGCTCACCACGGCCTTGGGGAGATGAGCAGTTCTTC.

Remarks on this clonotype: A much larger clone differs from this one at a single base, so this may be a read error. The chain has TRBV11-3 and TRBJ2-7; TRBD2 is a possible D gene (5 bases). In germline, CDR1 is SGHNT, CDR2 YENEEA. V lost 1 base, J lost 7 bases, and 26 bases lay in between. This CDR3 contains 18 residues. CDR3 nucleotides: TGTGCCAGCAGCTTAGGGAGGCGGACTTCAAGCTCCTACAATGAGCAGTACTTC. It encodes CASSLGRRTSSSYNEQYF.

There are many counts of this clonotype. The gene calls are TRBV25-1 and TRBJ1-1; D is unresolved. CDR1 is MGHDK, CDR2 SYGVNS, per germline. V was trimmed by 3 bases and J by 2 bases, leaving 7 bases between them. The CDR3 has 13 residues. CDR3 DNA sequence: TGTGCCAGCAGTGACCGACGAAACACTGAAGCTTTCTTT. Protein: CASSDRRNTEAFF.

For this clonotype: One base separates it from a far larger clone, so it is likely a read error. The chain links TRBV7-2 to TRBJ2-1, with 9 bases identical to TRBD1. Per germline, CDR1 SGHTA and CDR2 FQGNSA. This CDR3 has 15 amino acids. CDR3 loop: CASSLSTGGHETQHF. Written as DNA, the CDR3 is TGTGCCAGCAGTTTATCCACAGGGGGCCATGAGACCCAGCACTTC.

Many counts were recorded for this clonotype. V usage is TRBV2 and J usage is TRBJ2-7; D may match TRBD1 or TRBD2 (5 bases each). V gave up 2 bases and J gave up 2 bases, with 16 bases separating them. The CDR3 runs 16 residues. Germline V gene lookup returns CDR1 SNHLY and CDR2 FYNNEI. The CDR3: CASSESGQGRPYEQYF. CDR3 DNA: TGTGCCAGCAGTGAAAGCGGCCAGGGACGCCCCTACGAGCAGTACTTC.

J is TRBJ2-1 and V is TRBV5-1; 10 nucleotides match TRBD2. Trimming took 4 bases from V and 7 from J; bases not matched to a gene: 11. The V gene's germline CDR1 is SGHRS and CDR2 YFSETQ. This CDR3 has 16 amino acids. The DNA for the CDR3 is TGCGCCAGCAGCAGCCAACTAGCGGGATTGGCGAATGAGCAGTTCTTC. This gives the protein CASSSQLAGLANEQFF.

This clonotype has a count of ten or more. V usage is TRBV18 and J usage is TRBJ1-1; tentatively, D is TRBD1 (5 bases). This CDR3 has 14 residues. Germline-derived CDR1 and CDR2 are KGHSH and LQKENI. Trimming left V 3 bases short and J 1 base short, with 9 bases between. CDR3 loop: CASSPVQGNTEAFF. CDR3 nucleotides: TGTGCCAGCTCACCGGTCCAGGGGAACACTGAAGCTTTCTTT.

This clonotype was observed many times. This sequence joins TRBV27 and TRBJ1-4, with D possibly TRBD1 on 5 matching bases. Germline CDR1 is MNHEY and CDR2 is SMNVEV (reference sequence). V lost 6 bases and J lost 0, with 14 bases in between. The CDR3 is made up of 16 amino acids. CDR3 nucleotide sequence: TGTGCCAGCAGCTCACACCCGACAGCAACTAATGAAAAACTGTTTTTT. Translated: CASSSHPTATNEKLFF.

With respect to this clonotype: Just one base apart from a much larger clone, this may be a read error. This chain links TRBV20-1 with TRBJ2-7; 14 bases align to TRBD2. After removal of 5 bases from V and 7 bases from J, the junction contained 7 bases not matched to a gene. CDR3 length equals 14 residues. Germline CDR1 reads DFQATT; CDR2 reads SNEGSKA (reference sequence). The CDR3 region is CSARTSGRFNEQYF. The CDR3 DNA sequence: TGCAGTGCTCGGACTAGCGGGAGGTTCAATGAGCAGTACTTC.

This clonotype was observed many times. The J gene is TRBJ1-1, the V gene TRBV6-2 or TRBV6-3; D uncertain. This CDR3 has 13 amino acids. Trimming stripped 8 bases from V and 0 bases from J, with 10 bases between. The germline V gene encodes CDR1 MNHEY and CDR2 SVGEGT. CDR3 coding DNA: TGTGCCAGCGGTACGGGGATGAACACTGAAGCTTTCTTT. Amino acid sequence: CASGTGMNTEAFF.

This clonotype was observed a handful of times. This likely came from a read error, as a far larger clone is one base away. The chain employs TRBV7-9 and TRBJ1-1; a weak D match, TRBD1 (6 bases). CDR3 length: 14 amino acids. The V end lost 1 base, the J end lost 1 base, and 7 bases lay between the germline ends. Looked up from germline, CDR1 is SEHNR and CDR2 is FQNEAQ (reference sequence). The DNA of the CDR3 is TGTGCCAGCAGCTTAGGACAGGAGAACACTGAAGCTTTCTTT. It encodes CASSLGQENTEAFF.

Of note for this clonotype: An end of the junction differs from the germline gene, which may be a read error. The chain carries TRBV6-2 or TRBV6-3 and TRBJ2-1; D unclear. CDR1 and CDR2 from the germline V gene are MNHEY and SVGEGT. This CDR3 contains 16 residues. CDR3 residues: CANSPPSSTHGNEQFF. CDR3 in DNA: TGTGCCAACAGTCCCCCATCTAGTACCCACGGGAATGAGCAGTTCTTC.

This clonotype was observed at least ten times. CDR3 protein: CASSPPGLSTGELFF. In DNA form, the CDR3 reads TGTGCCAGCAGCCCGCCGGGACTTAGCACCGGGGAGCTGTTTTTT. V is TRBV7-2 and J is TRBJ2-2; a weak D match, TRBD2 (6 bases). The CDR3 spans 15 residues. From germline, CDR1 is SGHTA and CDR2 FQGNSA. The ends were cut back, 5 bases at V and 4 bases at J, with 14 bases in the middle.

In this sample, this clonotype turned up many times. The chain links TRBV11-2 to TRBJ2-3; D might be TRBD1 (5 bases). The V end was cut by 0 bases, the J end by 5 bases, with 15 bases between. CDR3 size: 16 residues. Germline CDR1 SGHAT, CDR2 FQNNGV. The CDR3 reads CASSLEFLGAVDTQYF. In DNA form, the CDR3 reads TGTGCCAGCAGCTTAGAATTTCTAGGGGCGGTAGATACGCAGTATTTT.

This clonotype occurred many times. This sequence joins TRBV28 and TRBJ1-2; 7 bases line up with TRBD1. Trimming removed 5 bases from V and 0 bases from J; junction bases left unmatched: 6. This CDR3 has 15 residues. The germline gives CDR1 MDHEN, CDR2 SYDVKM. CDR3 in amino acids: CASSPTDRPNYGYTF. The CDR3 DNA sequence: TGTGCCAGCAGTCCGACGGACAGGCCTAACTATGGCTACACCTTC.

This clonotype was picked up many times. The J gene is TRBJ2-1, the V gene TRBV2; D not resolved. Per the germline V gene, CDR1 is SNHLY and CDR2 is FYNNEI. Trimming took off 4 bases at V and 9 bases at J, with 4 bases between the two ends. CDR3 length: 10 amino acids. CDR3 sequence: CASSVGEQFF. CDR3 in DNA: TGTGCCAGCAGTGTGGGTGAGCAGTTCTTC.

This clonotype has more than one count but fewer than ten. V usage is TRBV2 and J usage is TRBJ2-5, with D tentatively TRBD1 (6 bases). The CDR3 totals 17 residues. Looked up from germline, CDR1 is SNHLY and CDR2 is FYNNEI. V was pared by 7 bases and J by 4 bases, with 25 bases between. The CDR3 DNA is TGTGCCAGCATTGAGGGCTGGGGGCAGGGTGGTATAGAGACCCAGTACTTC. Protein sequence: CASIEGWGQGGIETQYF.

There are many counts of this clonotype. The V and J genes are TRBV27 and TRBJ1-6; the D is unclear. The CDR3 consists of 13 residues. The V and J ends lost 4 bases and 7 bases respectively, with 8 bases between them. CDR1 and CDR2 (germline): MNHEY, SMNVEV (reference sequence). CDR3 residues: CASSWEGNSPLHF. CDR3 coding DNA: TGTGCCAGCAGTTGGGAGGGAAATTCACCCCTCCACTTT.

This clonotype was seen many times. This chain joins TRBV6-1 and TRBJ2-7; D is unresolved. Trimming shortened V by 6 bases and J by 5 bases, and 17 bases separated the two germline ends. Germline-derived CDR1 and CDR2 are MNHNS and SASEGT. The CDR3 extends over 14 amino acids. The CDR3 DNA reads TGTGCCAGCAGCTCCGCCGGGTCCCCTAACGAGCAGTACTTC. Translated: CASSSAGSPNEQYF.

This clonotype was seen many times. This rearrangement joins TRBV6-1 to TRBJ1-2; a weak D match, TRBD1 (6 bases). V lost 6 bases and J 4 bases, leaving 15 bases between the germline ends. Germline V CDR1 and CDR2: MNHNS, SASEGT. The CDR3 is made up of 14 amino acids. Here the CDR3 reads CASRLTGTSYGYTF. CDR3 nucleotides: TGTGCCAGCAGATTAACAGGGACGAGCTATGGCTACACCTTC.

This clonotype was found a few times. The V call is TRBV24-1, the J call TRBJ2-1, with 15 bases matching TRBD2. CDR3 length: 17 amino acids. Unmatched junction bases numbered 5, after V lost 0 bases and J lost 9 bases. Per germline, CDR1 KGHDR and CDR2 SFDVKD. Here the CDR3 reads CATSDLQGLAGGSEQFF. The CDR3 nucleotides read TGTGCCACCAGTGATTTGCAGGGACTAGCGGGAGGCTCTGAGCAGTTCTTC.

This clonotype was seen at least ten times. The genes are TRBV11-3 and TRBJ2-1; D not certain. Trimming removed 5 bases at V and 0 bases at J, with 11 bases between. Germline V gene lookup returns CDR1 SGHNT and CDR2 YENEEA. The CDR3 totals 15 residues. The CDR3 coding sequence is TGTGCCAGCAGCGTTTCTGCAAGCTCCTACAATGAGCAGTTCTTC. This gives the protein CASSVSASSYNEQFF.

The rearrangement uses TRBV24-1 and TRBJ2-7, with D tentatively TRBD2 (5 bases). This CDR3 is built from 14 residues. The germline gives CDR1 KGHDR, CDR2 SFDVKD. Deletions cut 2 bases from V and 0 bases from J, with 7 bases between. DNA for the CDR3: TGTGCCACCAGTGATTCTCGGGGCTCCTACGAGCAGTACTTC. It encodes CATSDSRGSYEQYF.

This clonotype was seen many times. J is TRBJ2-7 and V is TRBV12-3 or TRBV12-4; 8 bases agree with TRBD2. Germline trimming cut 2 bases from V and 4 bases from J; bases unmatched to any gene: 4. The CDR3 loop spans 14 amino acids. The CDR3 spells CASSLSGSVYEQYF. The CDR3, as DNA: TGTGCCAGCAGTTTAAGCGGGAGTGTTTACGAGCAGTACTTC.

Ten or more counts support this clonotype. The rearrangement uses TRBV19 and TRBJ1-1, with TRBD1 matching 7 bases. The CDR3 has 15 residues. Trimming at V came to 5 bases and at J to 7 bases, leaving 13 bases not matched to a gene. Per germline, CDR1 LNHDA and CDR2 SQIVND (reference sequence). The CDR3 spells CASSPRQGQTGEAFF. As DNA, the CDR3 is TGTGCCAGTAGTCCCAGACAGGGCCAAACGGGTGAAGCTTTCTTT.

This clonotype came up many times. The chain joins TRBV29-1 to TRBJ1-5; possibly TRBD1 for D (5 bases). The CDR3 loop spans 11 amino acids. The V and J ends lost 4 bases and 5 bases respectively, with 6 bases between them. Per the germline V gene, CDR1 is SQVTM and CDR2 is ANQGSEA. As DNA, the CDR3 is TGCAGCGTTGGGGGGGATCAGCCCCAGCATTTT. Its translation: CSVGGDQPQHF.

This clonotype was counted ten times or more. The rearrangement joins TRBV14 to TRBJ1-6; D not resolved. CDR1 and CDR2 (germline): SGHDN, FVKESK. The V end was cut by 0 bases, the J end by 6 bases, with 9 bases between. The CDR3 runs 15 residues. The CDR3 is CASSQEKGPNSPLHF. The CDR3 DNA is TGTGCCAGCAGCCAAGAGAAAGGGCCTAATTCACCCCTCCACTTT.

This clonotype has only one observation. This rearrangement joins TRBV9 to TRBJ2-7; 8 nucleotides align to TRBD2. CDR1 SGDLS and CDR2 YYNGEE come from the germline V gene. After removal of 3 bases from V and 2 bases from J, the junction contained 1 base not matched to a gene. There are 13 residues in the CDR3. The CDR3 DNA is TGTGCCAGCAGCGGGGGACTAGCCTACGAGCAGTACTTC. Its protein product is CASSGGLAYEQYF.

This clonotype was observed at least ten times. The chain has TRBV28 and TRBJ2-7; D ambiguous. Germline CDR1 is MDHEN and CDR2 is SYDVKM. The CDR3 extends over 14 amino acids. Trimming shortened V by 2 bases and J by 5 bases, and 13 bases separated the two germline ends. CDR3 in DNA: TGTGCCAGCAGTTTAAAGTTAAGTGGGGACGAGCAGTACTTC. Translation gives CASSLKLSGDEQYF.

This rearrangement joins TRBV13 to TRBJ2-2, with TRBD2 matching 8 bases. The CDR3 totals 16 residues. Germline lookup yields CDR1 PRHDT and CDR2 FYEKMQ (reference sequence). The V segment lost 2 bases and the J segment 1 base; nucleotides outside the gene matches: 3. The CDR3 DNA is TGTGCCAGCAGCTTATCACTAGCGGAGAACACCGGGGAGCTGTTTTTT. The encoded protein is CASSLSLAENTGELFF.

In its sample, this clonotype was seen many times. This rearrangement joins TRBV25-1 to TRBJ2-7, with D tentatively TRBD1 or TRBD2 (5 bases each). This CDR3 comprises 15 residues. Looked up from germline, CDR1 is MGHDK and CDR2 is SYGVNS. V gave up 3 bases and J gave up 3 bases, with 15 bases separating them. CDR3 nucleotides: TGTGCCAGCAGTGATCCCAGGGAGAGTGGCTACGAGCAGTACTTC. Amino acids: CASSDPRESGYEQYF.